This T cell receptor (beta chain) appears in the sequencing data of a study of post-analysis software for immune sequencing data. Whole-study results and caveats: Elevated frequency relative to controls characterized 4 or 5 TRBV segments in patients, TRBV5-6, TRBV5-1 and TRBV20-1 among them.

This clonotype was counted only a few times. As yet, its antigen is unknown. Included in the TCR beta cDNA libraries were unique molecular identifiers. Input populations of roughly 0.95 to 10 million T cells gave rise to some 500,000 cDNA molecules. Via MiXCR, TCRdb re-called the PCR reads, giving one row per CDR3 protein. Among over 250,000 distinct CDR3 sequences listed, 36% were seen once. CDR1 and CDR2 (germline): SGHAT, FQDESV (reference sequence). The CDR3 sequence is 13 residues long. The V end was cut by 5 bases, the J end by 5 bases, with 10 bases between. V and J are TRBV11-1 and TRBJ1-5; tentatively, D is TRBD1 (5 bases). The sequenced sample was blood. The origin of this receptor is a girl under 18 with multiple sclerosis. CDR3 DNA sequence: TGTGCCAGCAGCCCCTCCAGGGATCAGCCCCAGCATTTT. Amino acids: CASSPSRDQPQHF.